The text below deals with one T cell receptor (beta chain). The entry originates in a study of blood T cell repertoires in COVID-19. The overall study: Sites across the United States, Italy and Spain contributed samples from acute and convalescent COVID-19.

Germline-derived CDR1 and CDR2 are SEHNR and FQNEAQ (reference sequence). The V gene lost 1 base and the J gene lost 1 base, with 5 bases spanning the gap. CDR3 size: 14 residues. Clones were sequenced by immunoSEQ multiplex PCR, and TCRdb holds only the in-frame ones, with some missing. The sample yields 250,000 to 350,000 clones, roughly nine tenths seen once. The source material was peripheral blood. The receptor's source is a woman in her 50s who had recovered from COVID-19. The genes are TRBV7-9 and TRBJ1-5; no firm D call. CDR3 in amino acids: CASSLGISNQPQHF. The CDR3 region has the DNA TGTGCCAGCAGCTTAGGTATCAGCAATCAGCCCCAGCATTTT.